Following are 17 T cell receptor beta chains from one sample sequenced in a study of T cells after yellow fever vaccination. TCRdb processed the 5' RACE reads anew with MiXCR; each CDR3 protein has one entry. The data contain fewer than 650,000 distinct CDR3 sequences, 20% to 25% of them seen just once; the ten biggest clones take up about 17%. This material consisted of PBMCs, taken around 3 weeks after the first yellow fever vaccination. The receptors originated from a man younger than 35 who received the YFV17D yellow fever vaccine.

The CDR3 protein is CASSGGTYSGANVLTF. The CDR3 nucleotides are TGTGCCAGCAGTGGAGGGACCTACTCTGGGGCCAACGTCCTGACTTTC. This chain links TRBV12-3 or TRBV12-4 with TRBJ2-6; D may be TRBD2 (6 bases). There are 16 residues in the CDR3. Between the trimmed V and J ends, which lost 5 bases and 0 bases, there was a span of 11 bases.

This clonotype showed up many times. This rearrangement joins TRBV7-9 to TRBJ2-3; TRBD2 aligns across 15 bases. The CDR3 has 15 residues. V lost 7 bases and J lost 7; bases outside the gene matches: 6. Looked up from germline, CDR1 is SEHNR and CDR2 is FQNEAQ (reference sequence). The CDR3 sequence is CASTLGTSGRHTQYF. CDR3 sequence (DNA): TGTGCCAGCACCTTGGGGACTAGCGGGAGGCATACGCAGTATTTT.

The chain links TRBV28 to TRBJ2-5, with D possibly TRBD2 on 6 matching bases. Trimming pared 8 bases from V and 5 bases from J, leaving 12 bases between. Per the germline V gene, CDR1 is MDHEN and CDR2 is SYDVKM. The CDR3 contains 12 residues. CDR3 residues: CASHRGIETQYF. CDR3 nucleotide sequence: TGTGCCAGCCATCGGGGGATCGAGACCCAGTACTTC.

This clonotype was counted only a few times. The chain is built from TRBV6-1 and TRBJ2-3; D may correspond to TRBD1 or TRBD2 (5 bases each). V was trimmed by 1 base and J by 5 bases, leaving 7 bases between them. Per the germline V gene, CDR1 is MNHNS and CDR2 is SASEGT. The CDR3 is 13 amino acids. The CDR3 region is CASSEERGDTQYF. The CDR3 DNA reads TGTGCCAGCAGTGAAGAGAGGGGAGATACGCAGTATTTT.

This clonotype was seen a few times. The chain links TRBV2 to TRBJ2-3, with D possibly TRBD2 on 6 matching bases. This CDR3 is 14 amino acids long. With 6 bases removed from V and 4 bases from J, the gap between germline ends came to 14 bases. The germline CDR1 and CDR2 sequences are SNHLY and FYNNEI. CDR3 sequence: CASSPGTSSDTQYF. CDR3 nucleotides: TGTGCCAGCAGCCCCGGGACTTCCTCAGATACGCAGTATTTT.

The V and J genes are TRBV7-8 and TRBJ2-3, with 13 bases matching TRBD2. The CDR3 has 20 amino acids. Germline values: CDR1 SGHVS, CDR2 FQNEAQ. The ends lost 3 bases at V and 2 bases at J; junction bases unmatched: 14. The CDR3 spells CASSFSRTSGGSLFTDTQYF. CDR3 sequence (DNA): TGTGCCAGCAGCTTTAGTCGGACTAGCGGGGGATCCCTCTTCACAGATACGCAGTATTTT.

This clonotype appeared a few times. The DNA for the CDR3 is TGTGCTAGTGGTTTGCGGGGGGGCACAGATACGCAGTATTTT. Protein: CASGLRGGTDTQYF. This chain joins TRBV12-5 and TRBJ2-3, with 7 bases identical to TRBD2. Germline CDR1 reads LGHNT; CDR2 reads FRNRAP. The junction had 0 bases not matched to a gene; V was cut back by 2 bases and J by 1 base. The CDR3 is 14 residues long. Full variable domain (rest looked up from reference TRBV12-5 and TRBJ2-3): DARVTQTPRHKVTEMGQEVTMRCQPILGHNTVFWYRQTMMQGLELLAYFRNRAPLDDSGMPKDRFSAEMPDATLATLKIQPSEPRDSAVYFCASGLRGGTDTQYFGPGTRLTVL.

This clonotype showed up just a few times. The rearrangement joins TRBV12-3 or TRBV12-4 to TRBJ1-2; D call uncertain. This CDR3 contains 14 residues. The V end was cut by 1 base, the J end by 9 bases, with 15 bases between. Here the CDR3 reads CASSLVPGQLSYTF. Written as DNA, the CDR3 is TGTGCCAGCAGTTTAGTACCGGGCCAGCTGAGCTACACCTTC.

This clonotype was detected a few times. This chain uses TRBV5-1 with TRBJ2-3; D unclear. Deletions cut 4 bases from V and 4 bases from J, with 25 bases between. This CDR3 is 18 amino acids long. CDR1 is SGHRS, CDR2 YFSETQ, per germline. Written as DNA, the CDR3 is TGCGCCAGCAGCAACCCCCTCGAATCGGCGGTAGACGCAGATACGCAGTATTTT. This gives the protein CASSNPLESAVDADTQYF.

The CDR3 reads CSARLVGPSLRGDSPLHF. The CDR3 bases are TGCAGTGCTAGATTAGTTGGACCTTCCCTTAGGGGAGATTCACCCCTCCACTTT. The rearrangement links TRBV20-1 to TRBJ1-6; perhaps TRBD1 as D (5 bases). The CDR3 consists of 18 residues. V shed 2 bases and J shed 8 bases, with 25 bases lying between them. Germline V gene sequence: CDR1 DFQATT, CDR2 SNEGSKA (reference sequence).

V is TRBV3-1 and J is TRBJ2-1, with a possible D match to TRBD1 (6 bases). The CDR3 contains 14 residues. Trimming left V 6 bases short and J 1 base short, with 10 bases between. CDR1 and CDR2 (germline): LGHDT, YNNKEL (reference sequence). This CDR3 reads CASSQTGSYNEQFF. The CDR3 DNA sequence: TGTGCCAGCAGTCAAACAGGGTCCTACAATGAGCAGTTCTTC.

The V call is TRBV6-1, the J call TRBJ1-1; 8 nucleotides agree with TRBD1. J lost 6 bases, V lost 3 bases, and 12 bases had no gene match. Germline loops: CDR1 MNHNS, CDR2 SASEGT. The CDR3 covers 16 residues. The CDR3 reads CASSDRQGPPKAEAFF. The CDR3 DNA follows: TGTGCCAGCAGTGACCGACAGGGGCCTCCTAAGGCTGAAGCTTTCTTT.

This clonotype came up a few times. The rearrangement joins TRBV4-1 to TRBJ2-5, with TRBD1 as a possible D gene (5 bases). Per germline, CDR1 MGHRA and CDR2 YSYEKL. This CDR3 is 18 amino acids long. V was trimmed by 0 bases and J by 2 bases, leaving 19 bases between them. CDR3: CASSQDPYSRQGQETQYF. Written as DNA, the CDR3 is TGCGCCAGCAGCCAAGACCCTTACTCCCGGCAGGGTCAAGAGACCCAGTACTTC.

The chain has TRBV4-2 and TRBJ2-3, with TRBD2 matching over 10 bases. Germline-derived CDR1 and CDR2 are LGHNA and YNFKEQ. After removal of 3 bases from V and 2 bases from J, the junction contained 5 bases not matched to a gene. The CDR3 covers 16 residues. This chain's CDR3 is CASSQSLAGDTDTQYF. The CDR3 nucleotides are TGTGCCAGCAGCCAGAGTCTAGCGGGGGACACAGATACGCAGTATTTT.

The rearrangement joins TRBV18 to TRBJ2-7; no definite D call. The germline V and J ends were trimmed by 6 bases and 4 bases, with 22 bases remaining between them. The CDR3 totals 16 residues. Germline V gives CDR1 KGHSH, CDR2 LQKENI. CDR3 in DNA: TGTGCCAGCTCGTCACGGCTATGGCAGTTAACTTACGAGCAGTACGTC. Translation: CASSSRLWQLTYEQYV.

This clonotype occurred a few times. V is TRBV7-9 and J is TRBJ2-3, with no clear D. The CDR3 is 13 amino acids. V gave up 4 bases and J gave up 6 bases, with 11 bases separating them. From germline, CDR1 is SEHNR and CDR2 FQNEAQ (reference sequence). CDR3 nucleotides: TGTGCCAGCAGCTCCGGTGCCTGGGATACGCAGTATTTT. This codes for CASSSGAWDTQYF.

This clonotype was detected a few times. V and J are TRBV10-2 and TRBJ2-7; D is possibly TRBD1 (6 bases). The CDR3 is 12 amino acids. Trimming pared 6 bases from V and 5 bases from J, leaving 11 bases between. The germline V gene encodes CDR1 WSHSY and CDR2 SAAADI. The CDR3 DNA reads as TGCGCCAGCAGGAACCCAGGGGACGAGCAGTACGTC. It codes for CASRNPGDEQYV.